What follows are 14 T cell receptor beta chains derived from one specimen sequenced in a study of Ad26.COV2.S vaccination and SARS-CoV-2 variants. Noted treatment: around 19 received Ad26.COV2.S at low or high dose, single or two shots; 5 received placebo; per-sample allocation not given. Collection of the samples took place on day 63 after the first injection of vaccine or placebo. Using immunoSEQ multiplex PCR, the repertoire was profiled, and TCRdb retains in-frame clones only, with some absent. The table shows 400,000 to 450,000 clones, with 75% to 95% occurring only once. This material consisted of peripheral blood, taken in a trial of Ad26.COV2.S vaccine versus placebo. These receptors all come from a person aged 18-65 years who received the Ad26.COV2.S COVID-19 vaccine or a placebo.

The rearrangement joins TRBV28 to TRBJ1-3, with D possibly TRBD1 on 5 matching bases. Trimming removed 4 bases from V and 0 bases from J, with 13 bases in between. The CDR3 is made up of 16 amino acids. Per germline, CDR1 MDHEN and CDR2 SYDVKM. Here the CDR3 reads CASSSMDTTSGNTIYF. The CDR3 DNA reads TGTGCCAGCAGTTCGATGGACACGACCTCTGGAAACACCATATATTTT.

The genes are TRBV7-2 and TRBJ2-1; the match to TRBD2 covers 7 bases. Germline lookup yields CDR1 SGHTA and CDR2 FQGNSA. Germline trimming cut 4 bases from V and 7 bases from J; bases unmatched to any gene: 13. This CDR3 region has 16 residues. The CDR3 region has the DNA TGTGCCAGCAGCTCCCTGAAGCGGGACCCCCGGAATGAGCAGTTCTTC. Its translation is CASSSLKRDPRNEQFF.

A word on this clone: At the DNA level, this CDR3 is encoded by other sequences in the same sample as well. J is TRBJ2-1 and V is TRBV4-3; D unresolved. Trimming pared 0 bases from V and 4 bases from J, leaving 4 bases between. In germline, CDR1 is LGHNA, CDR2 YSLEER. The CDR3 contains 13 residues. For the CDR3, the DNA is TGCGCCAGCAGCCAAGATAGTTACAATGAGCAGTTCTTC. This encodes CASSQDSYNEQFF.

The CDR3 DNA is TGTGCCAGCAGGGCCCGGGCAGTGATATCAGATACGCAGTATTTT. This codes for CASRARAVISDTQYF. V is TRBV6-4 and J is TRBJ2-3; D is ambiguous. The CDR3 length is 15 residues. Germline-derived CDR1 and CDR2 are MRHNA and SNTAGT. V lost 6 bases to trimming and J lost 4 bases, with 17 bases between them.

This chain uses TRBV7-9 with TRBJ2-7; 12 bases are a match to TRBD2. V lost 4 bases, J lost 2 bases, and 0 bases stayed unmatched. CDR3 length: 14 amino acids. The germline V gene encodes CDR1 SEHNR and CDR2 FQNEAQ (reference sequence). The CDR3 protein is CASSSSGRAYEQYF. For the CDR3, the DNA is TGTGCCAGCAGCTCTAGCGGGAGGGCCTACGAGCAGTACTTC.

The J gene is TRBJ2-1, the V gene TRBV6-5; 11 bases align to TRBD2. Germline CDR1 and CDR2: MNHEY and SVGAGI. The junction had 8 bases not matched to a gene; V was cut back by 5 bases and J by 8 bases. This CDR3 has 15 amino acids. The CDR3 spells CASSSTSGRGDEQFF. The CDR3 nucleotides are TGTGCCAGCAGTAGCACTAGCGGGAGAGGGGATGAGCAGTTCTTC.

The rearrangement uses TRBV6-2 or TRBV6-3 and TRBJ2-5, with unresolved D. V lost 5 bases and J 4 bases, leaving 5 bases between the germline ends. This CDR3 is built from 11 residues. Germline CDR1 is MNHEY and CDR2 is SVGEGT. The CDR3 is CASSALETQYF. The CDR3 region has the DNA TGTGCCAGCAGTGCCCTAGAGACCCAGTACTTC.

The chain combines TRBV28 with TRBJ1-5; no firm D call. The germline CDR1 and CDR2 sequences are MDHEN and SYDVKM. This CDR3 is 13 amino acids long. Trimming shortened V by 6 bases and J by 0 bases, and 6 bases separated the two germline ends. For the CDR3, the DNA is TGTGCCAGCAGGACTTTTAGCAATCAGCCCCAGCATTTT. Encoded protein: CASRTFSNQPQHF.

This chain uses TRBV2 with TRBJ2-3; the D call may be TRBD1 or TRBD2 (6 bases each). Germline V gene lookup returns CDR1 SNHLY and CDR2 FYNNEI. V was cut by 10 bases and J by 2 bases, with 16 bases left in between. This CDR3 contains 14 residues. This CDR3 reads CATRRGEITDTQYF. In DNA, the CDR3 is TGTGCCACCCGGAGGGGGGAAATCACAGATACGCAGTATTTT.

This clone was counted only a few times. As DNA, the CDR3 is TGTGCCAGCAGTTCAAGACGGCGAACTGAAGCTTTCTTT. Encoded protein: CASSSRRRTEAFF. The chain joins TRBV12-3 or TRBV12-4 to TRBJ1-1; D is undetermined. The V end was cut by 4 bases, the J end by 5 bases, with 11 bases between. The CDR3 runs 13 residues.

The chain employs TRBV11-2 and TRBJ2-1; D is possibly TRBD2 (5 bases). The germline V gene encodes CDR1 SGHAT and CDR2 FQNNGV. Trimming removed 4 bases at V and 2 bases at J, with 15 bases between. CDR3 length: 16 amino acids. The CDR3 nucleotides are TGTGCCAGCAGCTACCGGGCAGCGGCAGCCTACAATGAGCAGTTCTTC. It is translated as CASSYRAAAAYNEQFF. The full variable domain, in which reference TRBV11-2 and TRBJ2-1 provide the parts outside the CDR3, is EAGVAQSPRYKIIEKRQSVAFWCNPISGHATLYWYQQILGQGPKLLIQFQNNGVVDDSQLPKDRFSAERLKGVDSTLKIQPAKLEDSAVYLCASSYRAAAAYNEQFFGPGTRLTVL.

This rearrangement joins TRBV19 to TRBJ2-3; D not resolved. With 7 bases removed from V and 0 bases from J, the gap between germline ends came to 17 bases. Per germline, CDR1 LNHDA and CDR2 SQIVND (reference sequence). The CDR3 has 16 residues. CDR3 DNA: TGTGCCAGTAAGGGCCCAGGCACTATCAGCACAGATACGCAGTATTTT. Residues: CASKGPGTISTDTQYF.

The chain links TRBV27 to TRBJ1-1; maybe TRBD1 (5 bases). Germline CDR1 MNHEY, CDR2 SMNVEV (reference sequence). V dropped 3 bases and J dropped 1 base, with 9 bases sitting between them. The length of the CDR3 is 14 residues. The CDR3 bases are TGTGCCAGCAGTTTTGGGGGTCAGAACACTGAAGCTTTCTTT. It translates to CASSFGGQNTEAFF.

The chain uses TRBV30 and TRBJ1-5; TRBD1 is a possible D gene (5 bases). The CDR3 covers 14 residues. Trimming pared 0 bases from V and 5 bases from J, leaving 11 bases between. CDR1 GTSNPN and CDR2 SVGIG come from the germline V gene (reference sequence). The CDR3 nucleotides are TGTGCCTGGAGTGTACTGGGGCAACATCAGCCCCAGCATTTT. Protein product: CAWSVLGQHQPQHF.